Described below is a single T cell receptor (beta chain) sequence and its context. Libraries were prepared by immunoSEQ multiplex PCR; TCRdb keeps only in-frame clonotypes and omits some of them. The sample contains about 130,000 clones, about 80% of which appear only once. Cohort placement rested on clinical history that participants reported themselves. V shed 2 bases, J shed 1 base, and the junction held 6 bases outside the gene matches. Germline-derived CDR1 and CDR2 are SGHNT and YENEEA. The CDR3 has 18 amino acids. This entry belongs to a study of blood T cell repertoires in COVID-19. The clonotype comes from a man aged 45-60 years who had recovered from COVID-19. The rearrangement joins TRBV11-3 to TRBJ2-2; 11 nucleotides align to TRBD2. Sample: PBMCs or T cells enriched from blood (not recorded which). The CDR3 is CASSLISTSGGNTGELFF. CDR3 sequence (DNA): TGTGCCAGCAGCTTAATATCTACTAGCGGGGGGAACACCGGGGAGCTGTTTTTT.